This T cell receptor beta chain was observed in a study of shared clonotypes between healthy human individuals. The data were produced by immunoSEQ multiplex PCR, yet TCRdb's version contains in-frame clones alone and is incomplete. The table lists roughly 2.2 million clones, 90% to 95% of them singletons. Germline V gene sequence: CDR1 SGHNT, CDR2 YYREEE (reference sequence). The CDR3 loop spans 15 amino acids. The V and J ends lost 1 base and 7 bases, in that order; junction bases with no gene match: 10. This clonotype was sampled from a man younger than 30 in good health. Some clones in this sample may be carry-over from other donors' samples. The rearrangement uses TRBV5-4 and TRBJ1-1; TRBD1 matches 7 bases. The sequenced sample consisted of naive CD4+ T cells from PBMCs. Subset given: CD45RA+ positively selected. As DNA, the CDR3 is TGTGCCAGCAGCTTGTTTTACCAGGGGGAGTATGAAGCTTTCTTT. It yields the protein CASSLFYQGEYEAFF.